This T cell receptor (beta chain) was captured in a study of cytomegalovirus exposure and HLA in healthy donors. Study information: Tens of millions of unique TCRs from HLA-typed donors were held in an early release of data.

This clone was detected ten times or more. With 60 Vbeta and 13 Jbeta primers, the PCR was carried out. Data came from immunoSEQ multiplex PCR; TCRdb stores just in-frame clones and leaves some out. The sample lists fewer than 110,000 clones; about 77% were seen once. V was clipped by 4 bases and J by 5 bases, with 8 bases between them. This CDR3 has 12 residues. Germline loops: CDR1 MRHNA, CDR2 SNTAGT. This chain uses TRBV6-4 with TRBJ1-1, with D maybe TRBD1 (5 bases). The sequencing sample was made of PBMCs. The receptor comes from a woman aged 18-29 years in good health and CMV-seropositive. CDR3: CASSAGGTEAFF. The CDR3 DNA is TGTGCCAGCAGTGCCGGGGGAACTGAAGCTTTCTTT.